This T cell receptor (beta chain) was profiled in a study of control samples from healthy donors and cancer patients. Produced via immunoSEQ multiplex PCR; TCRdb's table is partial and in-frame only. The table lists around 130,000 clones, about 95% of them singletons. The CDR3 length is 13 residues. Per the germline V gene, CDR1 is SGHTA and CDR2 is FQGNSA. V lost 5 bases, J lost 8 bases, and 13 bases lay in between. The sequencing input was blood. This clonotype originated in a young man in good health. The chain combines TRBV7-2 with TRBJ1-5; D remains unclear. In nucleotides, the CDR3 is TGTGCCAGCAGCCAAAGCGGTGGAAAGCCCCAGCATTTT. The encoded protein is CASSQSGGKPQHF.